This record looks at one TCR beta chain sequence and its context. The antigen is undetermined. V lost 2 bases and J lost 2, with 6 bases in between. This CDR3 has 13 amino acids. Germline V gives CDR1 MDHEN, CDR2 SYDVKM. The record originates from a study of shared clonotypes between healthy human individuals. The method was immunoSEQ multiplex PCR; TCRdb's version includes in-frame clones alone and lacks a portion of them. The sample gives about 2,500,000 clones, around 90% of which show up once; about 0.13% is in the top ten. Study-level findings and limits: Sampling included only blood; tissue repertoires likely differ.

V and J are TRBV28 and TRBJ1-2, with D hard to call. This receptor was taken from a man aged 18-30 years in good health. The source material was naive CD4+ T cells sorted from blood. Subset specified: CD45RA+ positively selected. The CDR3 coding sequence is TGTGCCAGCAGTTTAGACTGGAACTATGGCTACACCTTC. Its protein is CASSLDWNYGYTF.